The rows below give T cell receptor beta chains drawn from one sample of a study of T cells in localized non-small cell lung cancer. Using immunoSEQ multiplex PCR, the repertoire was profiled, and TCRdb retains in-frame clones only, with some absent. The sample lists about 2,700 clones; 15% to 20% were seen once. The sample consisted of lung tumor tissue, taken before any cancer treatment. These receptors all come from a man aged 35 to 69 with stage I lung adenocarcinoma. Both conserved end residues are trimmed from each CDR3. The D gene is left open where the match is weak.

V gene: TRBV4-1
D gene: .
CDR3 protein: ASSTGNAADTQY

V gene: TRBV11-3
D gene: TRBD2
CDR3 protein: ASSELAGVTGELF

V gene: TRBV11-3
D gene: .
CDR3 protein: ASSQAVEGYNEQF

V gene: TRBV5-1
D gene: TRBD2
CDR3 protein: ASSLLAGNGAGELF

V gene: TRBV11-3
D gene: .
CDR3 protein: ASSLEISTDTQY

V gene: TRBV11-3
D gene: .
CDR3 protein: ASSLVIGVNYGYT

V gene: TRBV11-3
D gene: TRBD2
CDR3 protein: ASSSASGSPTDTQY

V gene: TRBV6-8
D gene: TRBD1
CDR3 protein: ASSRLGQGYNEQF

V gene: TRBV5-1
D gene: TRBD1
CDR3 protein: ASSTGQGDTNEQF

V gene: TRBV19
D gene: TRBD1
CDR3 protein: ASSLFPGQGDLDEQF

V gene: TRBV19
D gene: .
CDR3 protein: ASRATSRRINTIY

V gene: TRBV6-8
D gene: TRBD2
CDR3 protein: ASGGTSLNEQF

V gene: TRBV11-3
D gene: .
CDR3 protein: ASSLVGGTYNEQF

V gene: TRBV9
D gene: TRBD1
CDR3 protein: AGTGQMNTEAF

V gene: TRBV11-3
D gene: .
CDR3 protein: ASSPEAGALYGYT

V gene: TRBV6-8
D gene: .
CDR3 protein: ASRDPTGTYNSPLH

V gene: TRBV5-1
D gene: TRBD1
CDR3 protein: ASSSGQGANQPQH

V gene: TRBV19
D gene: TRBD1
CDR3 protein: ASSFPGQGFSSYNSPLH

V gene: TRBV6-8
D gene: TRBD2
CDR3 protein: ASSVTAGGQDEQF

V gene: TRBV15
D gene: TRBD2
CDR3 protein: ATSRAGTRGNEQF

V gene: TRBV12-2
D gene: .
CDR3 protein: AGGTGGKTGELF

V gene: TRBV9
D gene: TRBD1
CDR3 protein: ASSVTGANTEAF

V gene: TRBV6-8
D gene: .
CDR3 protein: ASTRGPRLGQETQY

V gene: TRBV18
D gene: .
CDR3 protein: ASSPGGSLNTEAF

V gene: TRBV6-8
D gene: TRBD1
CDR3 protein: ASMSGGGETQY

V gene: TRBV15
D gene: TRBD2
CDR3 protein: ATSKTSGSSYEQY

V gene: TRBV18
D gene: .
CDR3 protein: ASSPLAGPKGETQY

V gene: TRBV11-3
D gene: .
CDR3 protein: ASSPMGGAGYEQY

V gene: TRBV11-3
D gene: .
CDR3 protein: ASSLGSLQAYKQY

V gene: TRBV6-8
D gene: TRBD1
CDR3 protein: ASSYRDSGTSYEQY

V gene: TRBV6-8
D gene: TRBD2
CDR3 protein: ASETGKRGGFGEQF

V gene: TRBV5-1
D gene: .
CDR3 protein: ASSLSTTLNTEAF

V gene: TRBV18
D gene: .
CDR3 protein: ASSPTITPQETQY

V gene: TRBV19
D gene: TRBD2
CDR3 protein: ASSIEGTTYNEQF

V gene: TRBV5-1
D gene: .
CDR3 protein: ASSLGDSSYNSPLH

V gene: TRBV19
D gene: .
CDR3 protein: ASATGPSTDTQY

V gene: TRBV9
D gene: .
CDR3 protein: ASSAPNLVNEQF

V gene: TRBV6-8
D gene: .
CDR3 protein: ASFGMSFQAF

V gene: TRBV1
D gene: .
CDR3 protein: TSSQGLAGGQETQY

V gene: TRBV28
D gene: TRBD1
CDR3 protein: ASSLTGQDTEAF

V gene: TRBV6-8
D gene: .
CDR3 protein: ATRARGFLYEQF

V gene: TRBV30
D gene: .
CDR3 protein: AWSWVGEQY

V gene: TRBV19
D gene: .
CDR3 protein: ASSAQGSHYNEQF

V gene: TRBV30
D gene: .
CDR3 protein: AWSAGSEGYT

V gene: TRBV6-1
D gene: TRBD2
CDR3 protein: ASSEGAGGLETQY

V gene: TRBV19
D gene: .
CDR3 protein: ASSMLGAGNTEAF

V gene: TRBV5-1
D gene: TRBD1
CDR3 protein: ASSPMTGITYEQY

V gene: TRBV9
D gene: .
CDR3 protein: ASSARGEGNEQF

V gene: TRBV6-8
D gene: .
CDR3 protein: AISLVQGANLYNEQF

V gene: TRBV6-8
D gene: TRBD1
CDR3 protein: ASSLTGGNSPLH

V gene: TRBV10-2
D gene: .
CDR3 protein: ASSEGSHTGELF